What follows are 15 T cell receptor beta chains derived from one specimen sequenced in a study of blood T cell repertoires in COVID-19. Sequenced by immunoSEQ multiplex PCR; TCRdb stores in-frame clones only, minus some. The table includes 150,000 to 180,000 clones, more than 80% detected once. Input material: peripheral blood. The receptors here all came from a man aged 50-60 years with acute or convalescent COVID-19.

This chain uses TRBV20-1 with TRBJ2-7; D is perhaps TRBD2 (6 bases). The CDR3 runs 11 residues. V was pared by 6 bases and J by 6 bases, with 12 bases between. The germline gives CDR1 DFQATT, CDR2 SNEGSKA (reference sequence). In DNA, the CDR3 is TGCAGTGCCAGGCGGGAACGCGAGCAGTACTTC. Protein: CSARREREQYF.

With regard to this clone: Within the sample, other DNA sequences also encode this same CDR3. The chain couples TRBV6-5 to TRBJ2-7; 9 nucleotides align to TRBD1. This CDR3 has 15 residues. Germline V CDR1 and CDR2: MNHEY, SVGAGI. The V segment lost 0 bases and the J segment 4 bases; nucleotides outside the gene matches: 4. In nucleotides, the CDR3 is TGTGCCAGCAGTTACTCGGACAGGGGTGGGTACGAGCAGTACTTC. This sequence encodes CASSYSDRGGYEQYF.

The V gene is TRBV24-1, the J gene TRBJ2-2; a possible D gene is TRBD2 (6 bases). In germline, CDR1 is KGHDR, CDR2 SFDVKD. This CDR3 is built from 16 residues. The V gene lost 4 bases and the J gene lost 5 bases, with 16 bases spanning the gap. The CDR3 is CATSDLSGSGTGELFF. CDR3 DNA: TGTGCCACCAGTGACCTCTCCGGGAGCGGTACCGGGGAGCTGTTTTTT.

This clone was detected only once. The rearrangement uses TRBV5-4 and TRBJ1-1; D is ambiguous. Trimming took 1 base from V and 8 from J, leaving 12 bases between them. The CDR3 totals 13 residues. The germline V gene has CDR1 SGHNT and CDR2 YYREEE (reference sequence). CDR3 in amino acids: CASSLIDIREAFF. DNA of the CDR3: TGTGCCAGCAGCTTGATTGACATCAGGGAAGCTTTCTTT.

The rearrangement joins TRBV3-1 (or the pseudogene TRBV3-2) to TRBJ1-1; D remains unclear. The V gene lost 3 bases and the J gene lost 2 bases, with 10 bases spanning the gap. CDR3 length equals 14 residues. The germline V gene encodes CDR1 LGHDT and CDR2 YNNKEL (reference sequence). CDR3 DNA sequence: TGTGCCAGCAGCCATGCAACAGAAAACACTGAAGCTTTCTTT. It codes for CASSHATENTEAFF.

V and J are TRBV4-3 and TRBJ1-3, with D possibly matching TRBD1 (5 bases). Germline loops: CDR1 LGHNA, CDR2 YSLEER. The CDR3 consists of 15 residues. Trimming stripped 1 base from V and 3 bases from J, with 10 bases between. CDR3: CASSQGSGYGNTIYF. The CDR3 region has the DNA TGCGCCAGCAGCCAAGGGTCAGGGTATGGAAACACCATATATTTT.

The V gene is TRBV29-1, the J gene TRBJ2-5; 11 nucleotides match TRBD1. Trimming at V came to 5 bases and at J to 4 bases, leaving 6 bases not matched to a gene. The CDR3 has 14 amino acids. Per germline, CDR1 SQVTM and CDR2 ANQGSEA. The chain's CDR3 is CSVPTGTGGETQYF. The CDR3 DNA follows: TGCAGCGTTCCGACCGGGACAGGGGGAGAGACCCAGTACTTC.

The rearrangement joins TRBV29-1 to TRBJ1-2; 7 nucleotides line up with TRBD1. After removal of 6 bases from V and 4 bases from J, the junction contained 8 bases not matched to a gene. CDR1 and CDR2 from the germline V gene are SQVTM and ANQGSEA. This CDR3 contains 13 residues. The DNA for the CDR3 is TGCAGCGTGGGGGACAGTTCCTCCTATGGCTACACCTTC. It is translated as CSVGDSSSYGYTF.

The chain links TRBV30 to TRBJ2-1; no reliable D call. The CDR3 runs 13 residues. Deletions cut 0 bases from V and 4 bases from J, with 7 bases between. Germline CDR1 GTSNPN, CDR2 SVGIG (reference sequence). The DNA of the CDR3 is TGTGCCTGGAGTGTACAAGTTTACAATGAGCAGTTCTTC. This sequence encodes CAWSVQVYNEQFF.

This clone occurred once. The V gene is TRBV6-5, the J gene TRBJ2-7, with 8 bases fitting TRBD1. V was clipped by 6 bases and J by 6 bases; unmatched bases: 10. The length of the CDR3 is 14 residues. Germline CDR1 reads MNHEY; CDR2 reads SVGAGI. The CDR3 nucleotides read TGTGCCAGCAGAAGAGCCCGGGACAGGAGCGAGCAGTACTTC. Translation gives CASRRARDRSEQYF.

The chain has TRBV23-1 and TRBJ1-5, with D tentatively TRBD1 (5 bases). TRBV23-1 is an ORF for which the function is uncertain. The length of the CDR3 is 13 residues. Trimming stripped 7 bases from V and 5 bases from J, with 12 bases between. As DNA, the CDR3 is TGCGCCAGCACGACAGAATATTATCAGCCCCAGCATTTT. This gives the protein CASTTEYYQPQHF.

The gene calls are TRBV24-1 and TRBJ2-1, with 9 bases lining up with TRBD2. This CDR3 region has 17 residues. The germline V gene encodes CDR1 KGHDR and CDR2 SFDVKD. The trim removed 0 bases at V and 1 base at J, leaving 3 bases unmatched. As DNA, the CDR3 is TGTGCCACCAGTGATTTGGGTAGCGGGAGTTCCTACAATGAGCAGTTCTTC. It codes for CATSDLGSGSSYNEQFF.

This chain connects TRBV5-1 to TRBJ1-6, with 9 bases matching TRBD1. Germline lookup yields CDR1 SGHRS and CDR2 YFSETQ. CDR3 length equals 17 residues. The V and J ends lost 4 bases and 9 bases, in that order; junction bases with no gene match: 14. The CDR3 loop is CASSPGPGTGSGSPLHF. In DNA form, the CDR3 reads TGCGCCAGCAGCCCGGGTCCCGGGACAGGGTCTGGTTCACCCCTCCACTTT.

V is TRBV5-8 and J is TRBJ2-3; D is ambiguous. The CDR3 loop spans 13 amino acids. Per germline, CDR1 SGHTS and CDR2 YDEGEE. Trimming took 5 bases from V and 0 from J, leaving 7 bases between them. In DNA, the CDR3 is TGTGCCAGCAGGTACAGTAGCACAGATACGCAGTATTTT. Its translation is CASRYSSTDTQYF.

The gene calls are TRBV27 and TRBJ2-3; D call uncertain. V was cut by 2 bases and J by 4 bases, with 10 bases left in between. The CDR3 has 14 amino acids. Germline V gives CDR1 MNHEY, CDR2 SMNVEV (reference sequence). The CDR3 reads CASSLVRAPDTQYF. The CDR3 DNA is TGTGCCAGCAGTTTAGTTAGAGCGCCAGATACGCAGTATTTT.